This TCR beta chain emerged from a study of T cells after yellow fever vaccination. Study conclusions and caveats: Primary-vaccination clones mostly resurfaced post-booster (around 96% CD4, 75% to 90% CD8). Shared CD4/CD8 clonotypes were a small share, likely from convergent recombination. Peaking faster, on day 5 versus 15, the secondary response was nonetheless weaker.

5'RACE template switching added a universal primer site and UMIs to TCR cDNA. TCRdb redid the calling of the 5' RACE reads with MiXCR, one entry per CDR3 protein. This sample has about 360,000 distinct CDR3 sequences, with 6.2% found just once. The CDR3 contains 16 residues. V lost 1 base, J lost 5 bases, and 9 bases stayed unmatched. The germline CDR1 and CDR2 sequences are LGHNA and YSLEER. This clonotype appeared many times. Its matching antigen is unknown. The sequencing here drew on PBMCs, taken 5 days after the yellow fever booster vaccination. The rearrangement links TRBV4-3 to TRBJ2-7; 9 bases fit TRBD2. This sequence originates from a man aged 30 to 45 who received the YFV17D yellow fever vaccine. CDR3 residues: CASSQGLAGRSHEQYF. DNA of the CDR3: TGCGCCAGCAGCCAAGGTCTAGCGGGACGGTCGCACGAGCAGTACTTC.